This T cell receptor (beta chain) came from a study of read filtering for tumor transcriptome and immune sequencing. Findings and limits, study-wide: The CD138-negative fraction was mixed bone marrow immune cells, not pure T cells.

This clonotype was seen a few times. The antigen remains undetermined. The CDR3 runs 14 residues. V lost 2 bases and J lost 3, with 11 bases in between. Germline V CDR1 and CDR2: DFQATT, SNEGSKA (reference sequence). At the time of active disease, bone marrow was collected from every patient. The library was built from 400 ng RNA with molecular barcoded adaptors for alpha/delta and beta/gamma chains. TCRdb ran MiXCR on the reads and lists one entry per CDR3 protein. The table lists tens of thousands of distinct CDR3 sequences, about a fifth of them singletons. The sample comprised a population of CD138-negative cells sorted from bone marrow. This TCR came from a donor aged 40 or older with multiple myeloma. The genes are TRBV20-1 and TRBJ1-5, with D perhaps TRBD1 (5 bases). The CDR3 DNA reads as TGCAGTGCTAGACAGGACATCCTCAATCAGCCCCAGCATTTT. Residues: CSARQDILNQPQHF.